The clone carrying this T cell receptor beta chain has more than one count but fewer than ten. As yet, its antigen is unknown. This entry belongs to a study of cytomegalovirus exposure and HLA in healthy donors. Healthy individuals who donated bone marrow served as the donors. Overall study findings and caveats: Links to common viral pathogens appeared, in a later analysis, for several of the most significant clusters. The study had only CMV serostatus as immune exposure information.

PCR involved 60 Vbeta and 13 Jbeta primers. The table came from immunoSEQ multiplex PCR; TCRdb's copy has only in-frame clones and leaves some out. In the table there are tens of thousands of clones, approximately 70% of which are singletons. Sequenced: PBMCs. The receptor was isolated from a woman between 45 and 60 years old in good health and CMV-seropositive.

The CDR3: CASTKRGGTETQYF. CDR3 bases: TGTGCCAGCACCAAGAGGGGCGGGACGGAGACCCAGTACTTC. This chain connects TRBV7-2 to TRBJ2-5; D perhaps matches TRBD2 (6 bases). The V end lost 7 bases, the J end lost 5 bases, and 17 bases lay between the germline ends. This CDR3 has 14 amino acids. CDR1 is SGHTA and CDR2 is FQGNSA in the germline V gene.